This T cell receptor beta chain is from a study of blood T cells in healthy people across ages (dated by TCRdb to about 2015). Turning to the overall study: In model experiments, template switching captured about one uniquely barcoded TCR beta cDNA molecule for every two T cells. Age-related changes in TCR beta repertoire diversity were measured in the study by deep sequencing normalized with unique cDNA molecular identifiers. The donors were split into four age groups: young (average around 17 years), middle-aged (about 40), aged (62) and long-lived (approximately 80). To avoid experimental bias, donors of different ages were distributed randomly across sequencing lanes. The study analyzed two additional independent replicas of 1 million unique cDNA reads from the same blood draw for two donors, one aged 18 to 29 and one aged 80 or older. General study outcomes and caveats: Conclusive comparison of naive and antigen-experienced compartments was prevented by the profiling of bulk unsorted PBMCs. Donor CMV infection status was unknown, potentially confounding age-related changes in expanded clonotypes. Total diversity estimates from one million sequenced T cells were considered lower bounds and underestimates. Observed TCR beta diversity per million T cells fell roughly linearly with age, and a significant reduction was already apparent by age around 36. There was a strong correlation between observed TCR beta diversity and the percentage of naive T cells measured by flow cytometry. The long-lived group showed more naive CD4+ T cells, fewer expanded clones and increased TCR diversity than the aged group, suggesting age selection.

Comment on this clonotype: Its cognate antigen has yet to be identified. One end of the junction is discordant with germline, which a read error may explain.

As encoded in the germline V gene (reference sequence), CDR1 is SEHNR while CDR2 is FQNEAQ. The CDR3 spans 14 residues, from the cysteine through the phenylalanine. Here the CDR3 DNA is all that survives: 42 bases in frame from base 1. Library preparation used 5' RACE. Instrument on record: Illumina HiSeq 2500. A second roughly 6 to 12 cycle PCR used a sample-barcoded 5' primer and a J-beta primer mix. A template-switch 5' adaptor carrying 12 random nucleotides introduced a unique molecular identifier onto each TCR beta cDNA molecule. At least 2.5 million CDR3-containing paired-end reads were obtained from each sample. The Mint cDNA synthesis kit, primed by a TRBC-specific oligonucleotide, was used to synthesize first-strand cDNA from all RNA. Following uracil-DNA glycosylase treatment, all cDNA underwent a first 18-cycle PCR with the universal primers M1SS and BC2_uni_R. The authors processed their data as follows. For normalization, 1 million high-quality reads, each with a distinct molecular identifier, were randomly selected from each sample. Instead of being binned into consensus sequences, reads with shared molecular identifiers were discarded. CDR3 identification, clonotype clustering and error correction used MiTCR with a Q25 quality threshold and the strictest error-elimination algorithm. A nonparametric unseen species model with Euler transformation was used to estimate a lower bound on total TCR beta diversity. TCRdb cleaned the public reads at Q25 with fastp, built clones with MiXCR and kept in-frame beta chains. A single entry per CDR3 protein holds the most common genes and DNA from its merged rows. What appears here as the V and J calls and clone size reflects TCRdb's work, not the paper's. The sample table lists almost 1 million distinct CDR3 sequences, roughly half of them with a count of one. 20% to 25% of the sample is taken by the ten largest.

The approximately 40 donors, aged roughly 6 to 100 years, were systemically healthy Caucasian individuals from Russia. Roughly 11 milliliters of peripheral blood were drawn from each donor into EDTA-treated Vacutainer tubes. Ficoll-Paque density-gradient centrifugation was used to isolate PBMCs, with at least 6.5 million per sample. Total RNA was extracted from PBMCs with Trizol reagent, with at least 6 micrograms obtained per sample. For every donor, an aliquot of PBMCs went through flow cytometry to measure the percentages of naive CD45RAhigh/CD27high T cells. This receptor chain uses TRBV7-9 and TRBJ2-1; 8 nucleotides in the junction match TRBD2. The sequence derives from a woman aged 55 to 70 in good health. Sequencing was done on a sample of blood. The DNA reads TGTGCCAGCAGCGTAGCGGGACGGGGGAATGAGCAGTTCTTC. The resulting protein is CASSVAGRGNEQFF.